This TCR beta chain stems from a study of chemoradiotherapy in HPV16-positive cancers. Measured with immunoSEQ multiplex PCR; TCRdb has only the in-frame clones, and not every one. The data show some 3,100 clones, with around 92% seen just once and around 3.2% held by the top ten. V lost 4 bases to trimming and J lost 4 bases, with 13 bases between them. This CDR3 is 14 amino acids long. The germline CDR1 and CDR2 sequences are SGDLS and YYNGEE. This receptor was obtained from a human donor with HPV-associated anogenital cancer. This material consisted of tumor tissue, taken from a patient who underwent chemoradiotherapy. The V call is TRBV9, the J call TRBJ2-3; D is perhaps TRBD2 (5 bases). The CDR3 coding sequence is TGTGCCAGCAGCCCCCGTGGTAGCGCAGATACGCAGTATTTT. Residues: CASSPRGSADTQYF. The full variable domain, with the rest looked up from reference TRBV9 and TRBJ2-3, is DSGVTQTPKHLITATGQRVTLRCSPRSGDLSVYWYQQSLDQGLQFLIQYYNGEERAKGNILERFSAQQFPDLHSELNLSSLELGDSALYFCASSPRGSADTQYFGPGTRLTVL.